This T cell receptor beta chain was recovered during a study of blood T cell repertoires in COVID-19. The overall study: PBMCs, B-cell-depleted T cells, or T cells were the source of the cDNA or gDNA that made up the material.

Looked up from germline, CDR1 is SGHRS and CDR2 is YFSETQ. There are 12 residues in the CDR3. Trimming took 4 bases from V and 6 from J, leaving 11 bases between them. Measured with immunoSEQ multiplex PCR; TCRdb has only the in-frame clones, and not every one. The sample has about 270,000 clones, about 89% seen once; the top ten hold about 2.7%. The gene calls are TRBV5-1 and TRBJ2-7; tentatively, D is TRBD2 (5 bases). Sequenced input: PBMCs or T cells enriched from blood (not recorded which). This receptor was taken from a woman aged 18 to 35 who had recovered from COVID-19. CDR3 in DNA: TGCGCCAGCAGCACCGGGAAGAGCGAGCAGTACTTC. This translates into CASSTGKSEQYF. The complete variable domain, with remaining parts taken from reference TRBV5-1 and TRBJ2-7, reads KAGVTQTPRYLIKTRGQQVTLSCSPISGHRSVSWYQQTPGQGLQFLFEYFSETQRNKGNFPGRFSGRQFSNSRSEMNVSTLELGDSALYLCASSTGKSEQYFGPGTRLTVT.